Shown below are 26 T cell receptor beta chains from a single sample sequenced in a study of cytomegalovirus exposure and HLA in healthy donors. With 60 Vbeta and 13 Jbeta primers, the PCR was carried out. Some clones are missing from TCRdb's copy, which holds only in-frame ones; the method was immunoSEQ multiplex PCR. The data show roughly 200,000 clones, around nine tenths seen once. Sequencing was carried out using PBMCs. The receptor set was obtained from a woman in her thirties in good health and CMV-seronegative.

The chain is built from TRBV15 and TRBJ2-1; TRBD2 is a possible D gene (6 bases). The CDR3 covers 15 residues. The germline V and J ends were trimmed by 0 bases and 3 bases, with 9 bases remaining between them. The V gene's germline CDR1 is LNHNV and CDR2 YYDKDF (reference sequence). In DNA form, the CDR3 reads TGTGCCACCAGCAGAGAGGGGGGAGACTACAATGAGCAGTTCTTC. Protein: CATSREGGDYNEQFF.

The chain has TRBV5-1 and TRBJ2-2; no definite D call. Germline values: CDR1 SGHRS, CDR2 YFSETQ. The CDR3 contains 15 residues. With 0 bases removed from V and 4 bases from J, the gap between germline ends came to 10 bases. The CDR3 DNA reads TGCGCCAGCAGCTTGGAACGGCCGGGCACCGGGGAGCTGTTTTTT. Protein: CASSLERPGTGELFF.

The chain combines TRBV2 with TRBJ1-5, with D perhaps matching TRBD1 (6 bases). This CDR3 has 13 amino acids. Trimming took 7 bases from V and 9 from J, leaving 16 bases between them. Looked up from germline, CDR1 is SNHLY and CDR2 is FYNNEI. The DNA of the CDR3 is TGTGCCAGCACCATGCAAACACAGGGGCCCCAGCATTTT. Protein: CASTMQTQGPQHF.

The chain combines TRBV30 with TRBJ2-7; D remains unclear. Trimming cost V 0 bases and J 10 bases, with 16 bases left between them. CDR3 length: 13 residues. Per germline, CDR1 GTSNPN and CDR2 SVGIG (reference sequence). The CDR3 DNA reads TGTGCCTGGAGTGTAGGCGTGACAAGCAACCAGTACTTC. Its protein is CAWSVGVTSNQYF.

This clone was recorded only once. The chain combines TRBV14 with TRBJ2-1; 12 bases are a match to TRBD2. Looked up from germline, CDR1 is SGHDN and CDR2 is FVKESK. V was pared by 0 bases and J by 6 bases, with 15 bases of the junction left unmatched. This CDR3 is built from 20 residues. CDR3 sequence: CASSQDWTSGVPLFGNEQFF. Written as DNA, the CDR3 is TGTGCCAGCAGCCAAGATTGGACTAGCGGGGTCCCCCTGTTTGGCAATGAGCAGTTCTTC.

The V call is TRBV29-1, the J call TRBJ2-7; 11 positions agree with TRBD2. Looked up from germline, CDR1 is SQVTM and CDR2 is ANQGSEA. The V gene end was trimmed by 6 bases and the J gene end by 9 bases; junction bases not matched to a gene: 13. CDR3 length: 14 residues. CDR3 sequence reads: CSVQLSGGGFGQYF. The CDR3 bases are TGCAGCGTCCAACTTAGCGGGGGGGGCTTCGGGCAGTACTTC.

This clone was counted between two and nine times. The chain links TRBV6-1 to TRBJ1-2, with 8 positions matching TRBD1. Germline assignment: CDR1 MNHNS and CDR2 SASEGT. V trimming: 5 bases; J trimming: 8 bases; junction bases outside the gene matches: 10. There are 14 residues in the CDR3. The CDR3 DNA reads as TGTGCCAGCAGTTATGGGCCAGGGGGCAAGGGCTACACCTTC. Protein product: CASSYGPGGKGYTF.

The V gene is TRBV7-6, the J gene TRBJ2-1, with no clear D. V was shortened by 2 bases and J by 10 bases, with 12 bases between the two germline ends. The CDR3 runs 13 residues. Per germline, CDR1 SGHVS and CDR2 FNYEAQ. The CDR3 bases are TGTGCCAGCAGCTTAATGTCAGGTGGGGAGCAGTTCTTC. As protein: CASSLMSGGEQFF.

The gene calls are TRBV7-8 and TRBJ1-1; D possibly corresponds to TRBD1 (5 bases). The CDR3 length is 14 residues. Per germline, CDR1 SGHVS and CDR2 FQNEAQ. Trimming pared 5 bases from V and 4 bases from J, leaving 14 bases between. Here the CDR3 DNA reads TGTGCCAGCAGCGCCCACAGGATCGGCACTGAAGCTTTCTTT. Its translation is CASSAHRIGTEAFF.

The CDR3 DNA sequence: TGTGCCAGCAGCTTGCTGAGCACAGATACGCAGTATTTT. It specifies CASSLLSTDTQYF. The J gene is TRBJ2-3, the V gene TRBV5-8, with D hard to call. In germline, CDR1 is SGHTS, CDR2 YDEGEE. The CDR3 is 13 residues long. With 1 base removed from V and 0 bases from J, the gap between germline ends came to 3 bases.

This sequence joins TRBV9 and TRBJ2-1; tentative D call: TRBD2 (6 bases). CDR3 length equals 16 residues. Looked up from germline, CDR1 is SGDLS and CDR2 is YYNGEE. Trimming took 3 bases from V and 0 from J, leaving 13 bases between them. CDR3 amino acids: CASSGWEVPSYNEQFF. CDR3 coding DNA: TGTGCCAGCAGCGGGTGGGAGGTACCCTCCTACAATGAGCAGTTCTTC.

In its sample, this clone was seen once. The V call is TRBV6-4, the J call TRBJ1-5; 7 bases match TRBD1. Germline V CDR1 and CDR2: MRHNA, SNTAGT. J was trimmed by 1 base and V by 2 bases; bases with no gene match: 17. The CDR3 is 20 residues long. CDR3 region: CASSDPSTGVEFRSNQPQHF. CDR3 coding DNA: TGTGCCAGCAGTGACCCTAGTACAGGGGTTGAATTCAGGAGCAATCAGCCCCAGCATTTT.

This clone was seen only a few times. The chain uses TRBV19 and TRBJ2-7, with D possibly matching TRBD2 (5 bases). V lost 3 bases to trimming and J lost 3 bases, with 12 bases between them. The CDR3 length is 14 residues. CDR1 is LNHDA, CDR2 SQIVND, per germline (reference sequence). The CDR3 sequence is CASSIEAAGYEQYF. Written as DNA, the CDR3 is TGTGCCAGTAGTATTGAGGCCGCGGGCTACGAGCAGTACTTC.

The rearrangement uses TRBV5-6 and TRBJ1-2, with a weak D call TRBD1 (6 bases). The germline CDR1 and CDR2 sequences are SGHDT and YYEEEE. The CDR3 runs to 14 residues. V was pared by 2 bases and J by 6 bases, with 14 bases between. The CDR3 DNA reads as TGTGCCAGCAGCTTTGACAGGCTGGACCATGGCTACACCTTC. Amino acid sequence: CASSFDRLDHGYTF. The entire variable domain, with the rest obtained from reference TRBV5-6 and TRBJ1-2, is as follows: DAGVTQSPTHLIKTRGQQVTLRCSPKSGHDTVSWYQQALGQGPQFIFQYYEEEERQRGNFPDRFSGHQFPNYSSELNVNALLLGDSALYLCASSFDRLDHGYTFGSGTRLTVV.

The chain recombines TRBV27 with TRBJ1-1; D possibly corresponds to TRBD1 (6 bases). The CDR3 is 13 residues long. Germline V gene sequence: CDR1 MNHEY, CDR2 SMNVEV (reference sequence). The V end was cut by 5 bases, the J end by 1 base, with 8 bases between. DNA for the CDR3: TGTGCCAGCAGTGGACAGCCGAACACTGAAGCTTTCTTT. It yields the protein CASSGQPNTEAFF.

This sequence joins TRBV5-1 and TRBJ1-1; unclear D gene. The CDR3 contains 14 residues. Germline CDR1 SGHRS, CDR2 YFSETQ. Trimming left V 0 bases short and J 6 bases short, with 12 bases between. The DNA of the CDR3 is TGCGCCAGCAGCTTGGCGCCCCCGGGAGCTGAAGCTTTCTTT. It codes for CASSLAPPGAEAFF.

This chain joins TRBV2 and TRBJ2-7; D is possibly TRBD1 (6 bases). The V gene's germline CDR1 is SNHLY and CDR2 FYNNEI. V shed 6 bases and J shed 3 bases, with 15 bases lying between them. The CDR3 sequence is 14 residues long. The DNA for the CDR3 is TGTGCCAGCAGACCCCGGGACACTAGCTACGAGCAGTACTTC. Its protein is CASRPRDTSYEQYF.

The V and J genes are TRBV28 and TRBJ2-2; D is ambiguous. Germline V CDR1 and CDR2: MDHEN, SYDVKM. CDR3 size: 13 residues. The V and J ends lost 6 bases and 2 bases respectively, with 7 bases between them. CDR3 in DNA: TGTGCCAGCAGGGGCCACAACACCGGGGAGCTGTTTTTT. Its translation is CASRGHNTGELFF.

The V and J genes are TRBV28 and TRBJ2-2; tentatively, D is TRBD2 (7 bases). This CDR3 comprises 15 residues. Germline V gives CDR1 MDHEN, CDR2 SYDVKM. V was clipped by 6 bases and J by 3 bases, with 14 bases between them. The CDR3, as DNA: TGTGCCAGCAGCAGAGGGGGGGGTCACACCGGGGAGCTGTTTTTT. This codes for CASSRGGGHTGELFF.

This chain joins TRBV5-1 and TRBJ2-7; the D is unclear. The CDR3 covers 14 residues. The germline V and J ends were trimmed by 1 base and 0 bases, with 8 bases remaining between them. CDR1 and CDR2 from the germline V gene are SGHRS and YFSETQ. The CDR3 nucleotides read TGCGCCAGCAGCTTGTTACCCGGCTCCTACGAGCAGTACTTC. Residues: CASSLLPGSYEQYF.

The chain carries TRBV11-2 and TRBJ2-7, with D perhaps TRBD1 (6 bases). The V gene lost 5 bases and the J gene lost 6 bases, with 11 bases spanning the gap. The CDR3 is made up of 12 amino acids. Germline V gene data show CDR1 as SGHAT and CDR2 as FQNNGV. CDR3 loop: CASSVQGSEQYF. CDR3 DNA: TGTGCCAGCAGCGTCCAGGGGAGCGAGCAGTACTTC.

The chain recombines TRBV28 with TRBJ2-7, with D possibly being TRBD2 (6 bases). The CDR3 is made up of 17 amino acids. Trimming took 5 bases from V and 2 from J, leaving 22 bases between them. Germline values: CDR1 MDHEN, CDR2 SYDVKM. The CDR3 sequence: CASSPTVGTSLPYEQYF. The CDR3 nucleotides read TGTGCCAGCAGTCCGACCGTAGGGACTTCACTCCCCTACGAGCAGTACTTC.

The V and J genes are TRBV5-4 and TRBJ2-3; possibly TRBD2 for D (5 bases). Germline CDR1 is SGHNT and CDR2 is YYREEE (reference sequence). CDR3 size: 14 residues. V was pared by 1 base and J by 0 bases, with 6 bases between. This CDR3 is CASSLRESTDTQYF. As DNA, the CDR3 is TGTGCCAGCAGCTTGAGGGAGAGCACAGATACGCAGTATTTT.

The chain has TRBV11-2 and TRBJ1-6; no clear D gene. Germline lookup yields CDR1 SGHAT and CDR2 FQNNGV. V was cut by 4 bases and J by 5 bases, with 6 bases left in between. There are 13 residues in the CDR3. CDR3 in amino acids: CASSSRNNSPLHF. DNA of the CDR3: TGTGCCAGCAGCTCCAGAAATAATTCACCCCTCCACTTT.

The DNA for the CDR3 is TGTGCCAGCAGTGAAGCAACTAGCGGGAGGCTCAATGAGCAGTTCTTC. As protein: CASSEATSGRLNEQFF. The chain combines TRBV2 with TRBJ2-1, with TRBD2 identical over 12 bases. With 0 bases clipped from V and 6 bases from J, the junction kept 3 bases outside the gene matches. Germline CDR1 and CDR2: SNHLY and FYNNEI. This CDR3 comprises 16 residues.

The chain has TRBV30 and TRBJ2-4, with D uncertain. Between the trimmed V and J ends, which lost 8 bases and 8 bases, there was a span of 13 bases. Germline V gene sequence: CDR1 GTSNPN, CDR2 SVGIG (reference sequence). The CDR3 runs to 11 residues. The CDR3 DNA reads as TGTGCCGCCCCAGCTGAGGACATTCAGTACTTC. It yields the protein CAAPAEDIQYF.